A selection of T cell receptor beta chains follows, all from one sample in a study of blood T cell repertoires in COVID-19. Produced via immunoSEQ multiplex PCR; TCRdb's table is partial and in-frame only. The table lists approximately 66,000 clones, 88% of them singletons, with about a fifth in the top ten. The specimen sequenced was peripheral blood. The receptor source for this set is a woman in her forties or fifties with active or convalescent COVID-19. CDR3s include the opening cysteine and the closing phenylalanine or tryptophan. D genes are given only for firm matches. Not every row has a clone size; where given, it reads once, few, many or a size class.

D	V	size	J	DNA	CDR3
-	TRBV11-3	once	TRBJ2-1	TGTGCCAGCAGCTTTCTTCCTAGATTTTACAATGAGCAGTTCTTC	CASSFLPRFYNEQFF
TRBD2	TRBV3-1/TRBV3-2	-	TRBJ2-3	TGTGCCAGCAGTTTAAGACTAGCGGGAGGGCAAGATACGCAGTATTTT	CASSLRLAGGQDTQYF
TRBD2	TRBV19	once	TRBJ2-1	TGTGCCAGTAGGCCGGGACTAGCGGGAGTAAATCCATACAATGAGCAGTTCTTC	CASRPGLAGVNPYNEQFF
-	TRBV30	few	TRBJ1-3	TGTGCCTGGACAGAAAAGCGAAACTCTGGAAACACCATATATTTT	CAWTEKRNSGNTIYF
TRBD1	TRBV27	-	TRBJ1-5	TGTGCCAGCAGACCCGGGACAGGGGACTATAGCAATCAGCCCCAGCATTTT	CASRPGTGDYSNQPQHF
-	TRBV19	-	TRBJ1-1	TGTGCCAGTAGTATCCCTGGAGGGATGAACACTGAAGCTTTCTTT	CASSIPGGMNTEAFF
-	TRBV7-9	-	TRBJ1-3	TGTGCCAGCAGCTTAGGGCGGCGGGCCATATATTTT	CASSLGRRAIYF
TRBD2	TRBV9	-	TRBJ2-1	TGTGCCAGCAGCGTAGGGGGCGGGAGGGGCTCCTACAATGAGCAGTTCTTC	CASSVGGGRGSYNEQFF
TRBD2	TRBV10-2	-	TRBJ2-1	TGCGCCAGCAGTGAATCAACCAGGGCGGGAGAAAAGTTCTTC	CASSESTRAGEKFF
-	TRBV2	-	TRBJ1-3	TGTGCCAGCAGTGAAGCCGACCCCCGGGGGGCAGGTGGAAACACCATATATTTT	CASSEADPRGAGGNTIYF
-	TRBV5-3	-	TRBJ1-5	TGTGCCAGAAGCTCCATGGAGGGTGGAATAAATCAGCCCCAGCATTTT	CARSSMEGGINQPQHF
-	TRBV19	-	TRBJ1-1	TGTGCCAGTAGGGGTTGGGGGGGCAACACTGAAGCTTTCTTT	CASRGWGGNTEAFF
-	TRBV19	-	TRBJ2-1	TGTGCCAGTACCAATCCCGGGCAAGGGACAAATGAGCAGTTCTTC	CASTNPGQGTNEQFF
TRBD2	TRBV2	-	TRBJ2-7	TGTGCCAGTAGCGGGAGTCTCTACGAGCAGTACTTC	CASSGSLYEQYF
-	TRBV7-9	once	TRBJ1-1	TGTGCCAGCAGCTTGTCCGCAGGAACTGAAGCTTTCTTT	CASSLSAGTEAFF
-	TRBV21-1	few	TRBJ1-2	TGTGCCAGCAGCATGGGACAGGGGGCTGATGGCTACACCTTC	CASSMGQGADGYTF
-	TRBV2	-	TRBJ1-5	TGTGCCAGCAGTGAAGGCAGAGGGTTACAGCCCCAGCATTTT	CASSEGRGLQPQHF
TRBD1	TRBV9	-	TRBJ2-3	TGTGCCAGCACCTCCCGACAGGGGGCAGATACGCAGTATTTT	CASTSRQGADTQYF
-	TRBV9	-	TRBJ2-7	TGTGCCAGCAGCGGAACAGGGCAGGCCTACGAGCAGTACTTC	CASSGTGQAYEQYF
TRBD1	TRBV30	-	TRBJ1-5	TGTGCCTGGAGTGAGACAGGGACTAGCAATCAGCCCCAGCATTTT	CAWSETGTSNQPQHF
TRBD1	TRBV5-5	-	TRBJ2-7	TGTGCCAGCAGCTTTACAGGGGAATCTAGCGAGCAGTACTTC	CASSFTGESSEQYF
TRBD1	TRBV5-1	-	TRBJ2-5	TGCGCCAGCAGCTCCGGGACAGCCTCCACCGAGACCCAGTACTTC	CASSSGTASTETQYF
TRBD1	TRBV6-2/TRBV6-3	-	TRBJ1-5	TGTGCCAGCAGCTCGACAGGGGTGAGTGGTCAGCCCCAGCATTTT	CASSSTGVSGQPQHF
-	TRBV19	-	TRBJ1-6	TGTGCCAGTAGTATGACTCAGACTCCGGGACTGAGAAATTCACCCCTCCACTTT	CASSMTQTPGLRNSPLHF
-	TRBV27	-	TRBJ1-2	TGTGCCAGCAGTCCTTATCCGGAAGGGGTCATAAAAGGCTACACCTTC	CASSPYPEGVIKGYTF
TRBD1	TRBV18	-	TRBJ1-2	TGTGCCAGCTCACCCGACAGGGGTCTTGGCTACACCTTC	CASSPDRGLGYTF
-	TRBV7-9	-	TRBJ2-7	TGTGCCAGCAGTCCCGGCGAGGACGAGCAGTACTTC	CASSPGEDEQYF
-	TRBV5-4	-	TRBJ2-5	TGTGCCAGCAGCTTGGTGGGTGGGGGGAAAGAGACCCAGTACTTC	CASSLVGGGKETQYF
-	TRBV2	-	TRBJ1-3	TGTGCCAGCAGTGTCCGGGGTCATGGAAACACCATATATTTT	CASSVRGHGNTIYF
-	TRBV6-5	few	TRBJ2-7	TGTGCCAGCAGTTACACTTCAGGGTACTACGAGCAGTACTTC	CASSYTSGYYEQYF
-	TRBV27	-	TRBJ1-4	TGTGCCAGCACTTCTAACAGGGTAACTAATGAAAAACTGTTTTTT	CASTSNRVTNEKLFF
TRBD1	TRBV12-3/TRBV12-4	-	TRBJ1-2	TGTGCCAGCAGCAGGGGGGACTATGGCTACACCTTC	CASSRGDYGYTF
TRBD1	TRBV30	-	TRBJ1-1	TGTGCCTTAAGAAGGGACAGGGGGCGGACTGAAGCTTTCTTT	CALRRDRGRTEAFF
TRBD2	TRBV2	-	TRBJ2-2	TGTGCCAGCAGGCTTGGACTAGCGGAGGCCGGGGAGCTGTTTTTT	CASRLGLAEAGELFF
-	TRBV30	-	TRBJ2-5	TGTGCCTGGAGTTTGCTGGCTTTGTACCAAGAGACCCAGTACTTC	CAWSLLALYQETQYF
-	TRBV19	-	TRBJ1-1	TGTGCCAGTAGTATTGGCAGGTCAAACACTGAAGCTTTCTTT	CASSIGRSNTEAFF
-	TRBV29-1	few	TRBJ2-5	TGCAGCGTTAGAGGCAGGGGTGGTGAGACCCAGTACTTC	CSVRGRGGETQYF
TRBD1	TRBV18	once	TRBJ1-2	TGTGCCAGCTCACCAAATTTGCTGCCAGGGGGAGACAATGGCTACACCTTC	CASSPNLLPGGDNGYTF
-	TRBV29-1	-	TRBJ1-5	TGCAGCGTTGGAAGCGGGACAAATCAGCCCCAGCATTTT	CSVGSGTNQPQHF
-	TRBV4-1	once	TRBJ1-5	TGCGCCAGCAGCCAGGGACTAAACAATCAGCCCCAGCATTTT	CASSQGLNNQPQHF
TRBD1	TRBV7-9	-	TRBJ2-5	TGTGCCAGCAGCTTAGCCCCAGGGACAGGGAAAGAGACCCAGTACTTC	CASSLAPGTGKETQYF
TRBD2	TRBV29-1	-	TRBJ2-1	TGCAGCGTTCGGTTCTGGACTAGCGGGAGTGGGGATGAGCAGTTCTTC	CSVRFWTSGSGDEQFF
-	TRBV6-1	-	TRBJ1-1	TGTGCCAGCAGTGAAGAACCAGGGGTGAGCACTGAAGCTTTCTTT	CASSEEPGVSTEAFF
TRBD1	TRBV11-3	-	TRBJ1-6	TGTGCCAGCAGCCATCGACAGGGCTCACCCCTCCACTTT	CASSHRQGSPLHF
-	TRBV2	-	TRBJ1-2	TGTGCCAGCAGTTTGAACAGGGAGAACTATGGCTACACCTTC	CASSLNRENYGYTF
-	TRBV7-8	once	TRBJ1-2	TGTGCCAGCAGCTTAGAGCCCCGGCAGGCCACTTTGCAATATGGCTACACCTTC	CASSLEPRQATLQYGYTF
-	TRBV13	-	TRBJ2-7	TGTGCCAGCAGCTCCCTGTTGGGGGGCTACGAGCAGTACTTC	CASSSLLGGYEQYF